Presented here are 9 T cell receptor beta chains from one specimen sequenced in a study of blood T cell repertoires in COVID-19. Profiled with immunoSEQ multiplex PCR; TCRdb holds only in-frame clones, not every one. The profile shows about 160,000 clones, 70% to 85% of them singletons. The sequenced sample consisted of peripheral blood. These receptors originate from a woman aged 35 to 49 with COVID-19, enrolled during active disease.

The chain uses TRBV4-1 and TRBJ1-4; unclear D gene. V was pared by 1 base and J by 8 bases, with 5 bases between. This CDR3 contains 12 residues. The V gene's germline CDR1 is MGHRA and CDR2 YSYEKL. The CDR3 loop reads CASSQAGEKLFF. Written as DNA, the CDR3 is TGCGCCAGCAGCCAAGCGGGAGAAAAACTGTTTTTT.

The chain links TRBV18 to TRBJ2-3, with 9 bases lining up with TRBD2. V shed 3 bases and J 4 bases; nucleotides not matched to a gene: 11. The CDR3 spans 17 residues. Germline V gene sequence: CDR1 KGHSH, CDR2 LQKENI. This CDR3 is CASSPVGLASPADTQYF. CDR3 nucleotides: TGTGCCAGCTCACCGGTTGGACTAGCGTCCCCTGCAGATACGCAGTATTTT. Drawing the rest from reference TRBV18 and TRBJ2-3, the complete variable domain is NAGVMQNPRHLVRRRGQEARLRCSPMKGHSHVYWYRQLPEEGLKFMVYLQKENIIDESGMPKERFSAEFPKEGPSILRIQQVVRGDSAAYFCASSPVGLASPADTQYFGPGTRLTVL.

The chain employs TRBV5-4 and TRBJ1-2, with TRBD1 identical over 7 bases. This CDR3 contains 16 residues. J lost 0 bases, V lost 4 bases, and 9 bases had no gene match. Per the germline V gene, CDR1 is SGHNT and CDR2 is YYREEE (reference sequence). The CDR3 DNA reads as TGTGCCAGCAGCATTCCACCGGGACAGTCTAACTATGGCTACACCTTC. It yields the protein CASSIPPGQSNYGYTF. The full variable domain, with the rest looked up from reference TRBV5-4 and TRBJ1-2, is ETGVTQSPTHLIKTRGQQVTLRCSSQSGHNTVSWYQQALGQGPQFIFQYYREEENGRGNFPPRFSGLQFPNYSSELNVNALELDDSALYLCASSIPPGQSNYGYTFGSGTRLTVV.

The chain links TRBV4-1 to TRBJ2-3, with 10 bases that match TRBD2. The CDR3 runs to 17 residues. The junction had 10 bases not matched to a gene; V was cut back by 1 base and J by 6 bases. Germline lookup yields CDR1 MGHRA and CDR2 YSYEKL. CDR3 DNA: TGCGCCAGCAGCCAAGCGGCTCAAGCGGGGGGGATGGATACGCAGTATTTT. Amino acids: CASSQAAQAGGMDTQYF.

V usage is TRBV18 and J usage is TRBJ2-3; 12 positions match TRBD2. Losses at the gene ends were 1 base for V and 1 base for J; bases not matched to a gene: 3. Germline loops: CDR1 KGHSH, CDR2 LQKENI. This CDR3 spans 17 amino acids. The CDR3 loop is CASSPQRLAGGTDTQYF. In DNA, the CDR3 is TGTGCCAGCTCACCACAAAGACTAGCGGGGGGCACAGATACGCAGTATTTT.

This chain connects TRBV14 to TRBJ1-2; perhaps TRBD1 as D (6 bases). The CDR3 has 17 amino acids. Per germline, CDR1 SGHDN and CDR2 FVKESK. V lost 0 bases and J lost 6, with 20 bases in between. The CDR3 DNA is TGTGCCAGCAGCCAAGATCTAGGACAGCTCCTCGGGAATGGCTACACCTTC. Protein product: CASSQDLGQLLGNGYTF.

V and J are TRBV4-2 and TRBJ1-3; no clear D gene. The CDR3 loop spans 14 amino acids. V was cut by 1 base and J by 4 bases, with 8 bases left in between. Germline CDR1 reads LGHNA; CDR2 reads YNFKEQ. DNA of the CDR3: TGTGCCAGCAGCCAAGCTGGACTCGGAAACACCATATATTTT. The encoded protein is CASSQAGLGNTIYF.

This rearrangement joins TRBV7-9 to TRBJ1-2; D perhaps matches TRBD1 (6 bases). The CDR3 totals 15 residues. Germline V lookup: CDR1 SEHNR, CDR2 FQNEAQ (reference sequence). Trimming removed 2 bases from V and 8 bases from J, with 18 bases in between. This chain's CDR3 is CASSLTLDSRQGYTF. The CDR3 coding sequence is TGTGCCAGCAGCTTAACCTTGGACAGCCGCCAAGGCTACACCTTC.

The chain combines TRBV3-1 (or the pseudogene TRBV3-2) with TRBJ2-3, with 10 bases lining up with TRBD2. Germline loops: CDR1 LGHDT, CDR2 YNNKEL (reference sequence). This CDR3 has 19 amino acids. V was pared by 0 bases and J by 5 bases, with 14 bases of the junction left unmatched. CDR3 sequence reads: CASSQDLRSGRASRDTQYF. CDR3 coding DNA: TGTGCCAGCAGCCAAGATCTGAGGAGCGGGAGGGCCTCGAGAGATACGCAGTATTTT.